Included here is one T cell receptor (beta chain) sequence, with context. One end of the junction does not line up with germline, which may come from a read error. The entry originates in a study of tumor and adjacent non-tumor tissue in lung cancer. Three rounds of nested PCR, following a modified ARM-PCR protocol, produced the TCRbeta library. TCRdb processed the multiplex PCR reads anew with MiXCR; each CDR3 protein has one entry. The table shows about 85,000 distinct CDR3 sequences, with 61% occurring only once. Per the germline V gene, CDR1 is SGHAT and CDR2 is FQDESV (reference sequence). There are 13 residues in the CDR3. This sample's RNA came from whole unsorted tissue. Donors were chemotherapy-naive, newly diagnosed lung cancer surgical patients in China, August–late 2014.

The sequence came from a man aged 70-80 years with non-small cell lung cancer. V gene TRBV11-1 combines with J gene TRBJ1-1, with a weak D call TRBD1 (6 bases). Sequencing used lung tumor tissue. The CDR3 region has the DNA TGTGCCAGCGGTTCTACAGGGAACACTGAAGCTATCTTT. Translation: CASGSTGNTEAIF.